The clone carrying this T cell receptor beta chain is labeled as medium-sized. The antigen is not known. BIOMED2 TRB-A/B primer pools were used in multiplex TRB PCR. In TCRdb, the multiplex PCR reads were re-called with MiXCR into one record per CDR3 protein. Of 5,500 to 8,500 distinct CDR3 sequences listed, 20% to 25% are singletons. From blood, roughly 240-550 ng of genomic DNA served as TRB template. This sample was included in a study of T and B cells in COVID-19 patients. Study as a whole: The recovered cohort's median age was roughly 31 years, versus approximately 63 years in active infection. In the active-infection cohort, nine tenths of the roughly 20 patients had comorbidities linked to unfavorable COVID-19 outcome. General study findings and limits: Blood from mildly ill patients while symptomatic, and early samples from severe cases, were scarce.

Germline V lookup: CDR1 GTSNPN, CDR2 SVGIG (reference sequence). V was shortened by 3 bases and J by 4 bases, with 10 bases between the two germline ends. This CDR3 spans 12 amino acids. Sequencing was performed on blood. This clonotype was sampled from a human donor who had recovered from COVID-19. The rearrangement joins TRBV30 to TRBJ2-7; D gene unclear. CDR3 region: CAWSVRLYEQYF. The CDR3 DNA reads TGTGCCTGGAGCGTAAGGTTATACGAGCAGTACTTC.